This record looks at one TCR beta chain sequence and its context. What it recognizes is unknown. The CDR3 runs to 13 residues. V gave up 4 bases and J gave up 6 bases, with 11 bases separating them. The germline CDR1 and CDR2 sequences are SGHRS and YFSETQ. These data come from a study of T-cell memory formation after mild COVID-19. TCRdb redid the calling of the 5' RACE reads with MiXCR, one entry per CDR3 protein. The repertoire consists of fewer than 400,000 distinct CDR3 sequences, with about an eighth occurring once and the leading ten covering about a fifth. General study results and limits: Pre-infection memory showed some responding clones, and this suggested that cross-reactive memory joined.

The rearrangement joins TRBV5-1 to TRBJ2-1, with D uncertain. The source material was PBMCs or a T cell subset sorted from them (not recorded which). The sequence came from a young man who had mild COVID-19 (a few samples of this study predate the infection). Cell type and time point are not known. In DNA form, the CDR3 reads TGCGCCAGCAGCACCAAATGGACCAATGAGCAGTTCTTC. This encodes CASSTKWTNEQFF. Filled out from reference TRBV5-1 and TRBJ2-1, the complete variable domain reads KAGVTQTPRYLIKTRGQQVTLSCSPISGHRSVSWYQQTPGQGLQFLFEYFSETQRNKGNFPGRFSGRQFSNSRSEMNVSTLELGDSALYLCASSTKWTNEQFFGPGTRLTVL.